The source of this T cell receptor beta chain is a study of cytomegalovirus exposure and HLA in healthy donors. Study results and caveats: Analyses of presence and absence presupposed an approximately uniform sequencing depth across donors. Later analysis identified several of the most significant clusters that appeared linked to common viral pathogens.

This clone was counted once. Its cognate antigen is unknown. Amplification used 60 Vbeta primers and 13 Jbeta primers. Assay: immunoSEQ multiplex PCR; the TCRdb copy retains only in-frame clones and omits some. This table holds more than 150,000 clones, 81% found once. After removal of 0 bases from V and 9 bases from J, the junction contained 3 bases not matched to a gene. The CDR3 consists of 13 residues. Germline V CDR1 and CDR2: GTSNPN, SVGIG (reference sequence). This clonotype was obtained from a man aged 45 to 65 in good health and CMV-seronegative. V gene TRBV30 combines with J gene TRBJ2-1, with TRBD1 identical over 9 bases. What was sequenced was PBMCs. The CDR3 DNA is TGTGCCTGGAGTGTCACAGGGGGCAGTGAGCAGTTCTTC. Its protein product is CAWSVTGGSEQFF.